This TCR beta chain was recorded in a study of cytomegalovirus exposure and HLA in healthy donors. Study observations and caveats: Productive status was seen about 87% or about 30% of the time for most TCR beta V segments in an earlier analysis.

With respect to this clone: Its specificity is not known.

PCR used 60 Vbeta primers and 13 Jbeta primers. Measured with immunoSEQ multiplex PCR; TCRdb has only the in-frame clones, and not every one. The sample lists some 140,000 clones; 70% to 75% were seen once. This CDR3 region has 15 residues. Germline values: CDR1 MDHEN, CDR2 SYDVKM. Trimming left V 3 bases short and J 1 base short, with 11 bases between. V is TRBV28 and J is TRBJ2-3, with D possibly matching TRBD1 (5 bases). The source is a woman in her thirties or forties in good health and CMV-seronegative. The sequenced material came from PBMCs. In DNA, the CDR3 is TGTGCCAGCAGTTTGCCAGGGTCAGGCACAGATACGCAGTATTTT. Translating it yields CASSLPGSGTDTQYF.